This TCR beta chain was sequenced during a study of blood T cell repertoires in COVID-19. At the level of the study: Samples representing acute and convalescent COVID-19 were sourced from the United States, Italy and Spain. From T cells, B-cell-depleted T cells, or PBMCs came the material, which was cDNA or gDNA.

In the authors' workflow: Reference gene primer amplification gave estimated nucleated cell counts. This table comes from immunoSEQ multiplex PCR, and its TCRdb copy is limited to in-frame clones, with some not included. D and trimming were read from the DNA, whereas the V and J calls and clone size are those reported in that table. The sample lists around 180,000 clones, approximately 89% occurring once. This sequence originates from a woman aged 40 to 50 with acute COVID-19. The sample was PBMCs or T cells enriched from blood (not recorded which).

CDR3 in amino acids: CASRPSPGQGAYEQFF. Written as DNA, the CDR3 is TGTGCCAGCCGACCTTCCCCGGGACAGGGGGCTTATGAGCAGTTCTTC. The chain carries TRBV18 and TRBJ2-1; 12 nucleotides line up with TRBD1. The trim removed 8 bases at V and 8 bases at J, leaving 13 bases unmatched. This CDR3 contains 16 residues. Germline V CDR1 and CDR2: KGHSH, LQKENI.